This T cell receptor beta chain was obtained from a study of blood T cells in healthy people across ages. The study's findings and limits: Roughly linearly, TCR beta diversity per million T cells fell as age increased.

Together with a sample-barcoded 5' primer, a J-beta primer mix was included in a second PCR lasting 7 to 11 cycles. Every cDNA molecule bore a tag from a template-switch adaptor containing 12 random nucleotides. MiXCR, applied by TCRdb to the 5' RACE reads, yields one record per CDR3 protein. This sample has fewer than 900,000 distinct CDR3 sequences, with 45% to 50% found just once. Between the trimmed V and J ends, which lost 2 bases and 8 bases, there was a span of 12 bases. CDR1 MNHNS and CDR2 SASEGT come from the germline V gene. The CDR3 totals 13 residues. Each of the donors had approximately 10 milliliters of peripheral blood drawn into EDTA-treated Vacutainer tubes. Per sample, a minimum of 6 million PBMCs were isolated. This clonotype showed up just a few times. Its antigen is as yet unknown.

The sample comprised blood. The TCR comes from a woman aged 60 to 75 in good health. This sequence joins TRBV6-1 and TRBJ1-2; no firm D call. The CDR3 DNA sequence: TGTGCCAGCAGTGAAAGCACTCGCGGAGGCTACACCTTC. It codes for CASSESTRGGYTF.